The 6 T cell receptor beta chains below come from one sample, sequenced in a study of cytomegalovirus exposure and HLA in healthy donors (dated by TCRdb to 2016 to 2017). Libraries were built with the immunoSEQ multiplex PCR assay. A mixture of 60 forward primers for TCR Vbeta segments and 13 reverse primers for TCR Jbeta segments was used in the multiplex PCR. What TCRdb holds here is the immuneACCESS table cut down to in-frame rearrangements. Part of the clones is not present; checked against another copy, under half of the missing clones reflect an unresolved V gene, and the others are unexplained. The sample table lists around 110,000 clones, around 10% of them with a count of one. Over 2.5% of the sample comes from the top ten. The sequencing sample was made of PBMCs. These TCRs come from a man aged 25 to 45 in good health and CMV-seronegative.

This clone was seen a handful of times. The chain recombines TRBV28 with TRBJ2-2; a possible D gene is TRBD2 (6 bases). The germline V gene has CDR1 MDHEN and CDR2 SYDVKM. The V end lost 6 bases, the J end lost 6 bases, and 14 bases lay between the germline ends. This CDR3 has 14 amino acids. The CDR3 reads CASRYPGESGELFF. The CDR3 DNA reads as TGTGCCAGCAGGTACCCGGGGGAATCCGGGGAGCTGTTTTTT.

As regards this clone: This sample also contains other DNA sequences that code for the same CDR3. This CDR3 reads CASSLGREETQYF. The DNA of the CDR3 is TGCGCCAGCAGCTTGGGGCGGGAAGAGACCCAGTACTTC. The genes are TRBV5-1 and TRBJ2-5; maybe TRBD2 (5 bases). The length of the CDR3 is 13 residues. Per the germline V gene, CDR1 is SGHRS and CDR2 is YFSETQ. Deletions cut 0 bases from V and 3 bases from J, with 6 bases between.

The chain employs TRBV18 and TRBJ2-7; TRBD1 matches at 9 bases. The germline V gene encodes CDR1 KGHSH and CDR2 LQKENI. Germline trimming cut 3 bases from V and 5 bases from J; bases unmatched to any gene: 8. The length of the CDR3 is 15 residues. The CDR3 DNA reads TGTGCCAGCTCACCTCGGACAGGGGATCCCAACGAGCAGTACTTC. Translation: CASSPRTGDPNEQYF.

This clone was seen more than once but under ten times. This chain connects TRBV5-1 to TRBJ2-5, with D unresolved. Trimming took 2 bases from V and 2 from J, leaving 7 bases between them. Germline CDR1 is SGHRS and CDR2 is YFSETQ. The CDR3 extends over 13 amino acids. The CDR3 loop reads CASSFDQQETQYF. The CDR3 DNA reads as TGCGCCAGCAGCTTTGATCAGCAAGAGACCCAGTACTTC.

The rearrangement uses TRBV11-2 and TRBJ2-1; 8 nucleotides match TRBD2. The CDR3 totals 15 residues. Germline assignment: CDR1 SGHAT and CDR2 FQNNGV. With 8 bases clipped from V and 6 bases from J, the junction kept 12 bases outside the gene matches. CDR3 DNA sequence: TGTGCCAGCGCCCCCGGGGGGGTCGGCACCAATGAGCAGTTCTTC. Protein: CASAPGGVGTNEQFF.

This clone has only a few counts. The chain combines TRBV11-2 with TRBJ2-5; 7 nucleotides match TRBD2. Per germline, CDR1 SGHAT and CDR2 FQNNGV. CDR3 length: 16 amino acids. Trimming cost V 0 bases and J 2 bases; bases outside gene matches: 6. The CDR3 DNA sequence: TGTGCCAGCAGCTTAGATAGACCCGGGGGGCAAGAGACCCAGTACTTC. It translates to CASSLDRPGGQETQYF.